These 5 T cell receptor beta chains originate from one sample sequenced in a study of blood T cell repertoires in COVID-19 (dated by TCRdb to about 2020). The method behind the library was the immunoSEQ multiplex PCR assay. TCRdb retrieved this table from immuneACCESS and kept in-frame rearrangements only. Not all clones are present; in checked studies, unresolved V genes account for under half, and no reason is known for the remainder. This sample holds 310,000 or so clones; roughly 89% were observed only once. The ten largest clones represent roughly 9.9% of the sample. Sequenced sample: peripheral blood. These receptors were collected from a man aged 25 to 40 with COVID-19, enrolled during active disease.

The V and J genes are TRBV7-7 and TRBJ2-2; the D gene is possibly TRBD1 (5 bases). CDR1 and CDR2 (germline): SSHAT, FNYEAQ (reference sequence). Trimming cost V 0 bases and J 8 bases, with 19 bases left between them. The CDR3 spans 17 residues. The CDR3 DNA follows: TGTGCCAGCAGCTTAGCGGGGCAGGGCTTCTATTCTGGGGAGCTGTTTTTT. Amino acid sequence: CASSLAGQGFYSGELFF.

The chain uses TRBV27 and TRBJ2-7; perhaps TRBD1 as D (6 bases). V shed 6 bases and J shed 2 bases, with 17 bases lying between them. The length of the CDR3 is 15 residues. Germline V CDR1 and CDR2: MNHEY, SMNVEV (reference sequence). In DNA form, the CDR3 reads TGTGCCAGCAGACACAGGGCCTCAGGAACCTACGAGCAGTACTTC. Protein product: CASRHRASGTYEQYF.

The chain joins TRBV7-2 to TRBJ2-2, with D unresolved. With 6 bases removed from V and 7 bases from J, the gap between germline ends came to 15 bases. Per the germline V gene, CDR1 is SGHTA and CDR2 is FQGNSA. This CDR3 has 14 amino acids. Written as DNA, the CDR3 is TGTGCCAGCAGTTCTATCCCCCAAAGCGGGGAGCTGTTTTTT. Amino acid sequence: CASSSIPQSGELFF.

This clone was detected only once. The rearrangement links TRBV15 to TRBJ1-2, with 9 positions matching TRBD1. The CDR3 has 14 amino acids. From germline, CDR1 is LNHNV and CDR2 YYDKDF (reference sequence). V lost 4 bases and J lost 6; bases outside the gene matches: 6. In DNA form, the CDR3 reads TGTGCCACCAGCACTTCCGGGACAGGGAATGGCTACACCTTC. Its translation is CATSTSGTGNGYTF.

This clone was seen only a few times. V usage is TRBV6-5 and J usage is TRBJ1-3; D might be TRBD1 (5 bases). Per the germline V gene, CDR1 is MNHEY and CDR2 is SVGAGI. CDR3 length equals 15 residues. Trimming pared 6 bases from V and 0 bases from J, leaving 12 bases between. CDR3 nucleotides: TGTGCCAGCAGCCAAACAGGTTTCTCTGGAAACACCATATATTTT. Protein: CASSQTGFSGNTIYF.